This T cell receptor (beta chain) was profiled in a study of blood T cells in healthy people across ages. Study-wide background: Roughly one uniquely barcoded beta molecule per two T cells was captured.

The CDR3 runs 12 residues. Looked up from germline, CDR1 is DFQATT and CDR2 is SNEGSKA (reference sequence). Trimming pared 1 base from V and 10 bases from J, leaving 11 bases between. The donors, all healthy, were Caucasians living in Russia, aged roughly 6 to 95. Comments on this clonotype: Its target is not known.

Study-level points and caveats: The recorded TCR beta diversity per million T cells decreased in a roughly linear manner with age. Both higher diversity and more naive CD4+ cells marked long-lived donors when set against aged donors.

A J-beta primer mix and a sample-barcoded 5' primer were used in a second PCR of roughly 7 to 12 cycles. A single record per CDR3 protein comes from TCRdb applying MiXCR to the 5' RACE reads. The data contain approximately 1,100,000 distinct CDR3 sequences, 35% to 50% of them singletons. The clonotype was recovered from a woman aged 60 to 75 in good health. Sample: blood. This chain uses TRBV20-1 with TRBJ2-1; D perhaps matches TRBD2 (5 bases). DNA for the CDR3: TGCAGTGCTAGAGCCCATGGACTCGAGCAGTTCTTC. Protein: CSARAHGLEQFF.